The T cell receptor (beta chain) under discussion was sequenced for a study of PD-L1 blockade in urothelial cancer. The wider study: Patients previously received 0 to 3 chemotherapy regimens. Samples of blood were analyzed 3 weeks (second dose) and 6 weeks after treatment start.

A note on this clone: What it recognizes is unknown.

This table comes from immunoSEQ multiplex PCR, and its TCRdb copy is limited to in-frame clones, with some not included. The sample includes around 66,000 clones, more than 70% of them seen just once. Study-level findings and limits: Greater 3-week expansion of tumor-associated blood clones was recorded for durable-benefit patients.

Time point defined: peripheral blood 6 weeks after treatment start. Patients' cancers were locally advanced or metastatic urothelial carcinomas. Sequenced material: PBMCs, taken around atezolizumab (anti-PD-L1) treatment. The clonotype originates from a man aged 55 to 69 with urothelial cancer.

The CDR3 DNA reads as TGCAGCGTTGCACGCCCACAAGACACCTACAATGAGCAGTTCTTC. Translating it yields CSVARPQDTYNEQFF. The chain is built from TRBV29-1 and TRBJ2-1; D ambiguous. The V end lost 4 bases, the J end lost 2 bases, and 15 bases lay between the germline ends. The CDR3 is made up of 15 amino acids. CDR1 and CDR2 from the germline V gene are SQVTM and ANQGSEA.